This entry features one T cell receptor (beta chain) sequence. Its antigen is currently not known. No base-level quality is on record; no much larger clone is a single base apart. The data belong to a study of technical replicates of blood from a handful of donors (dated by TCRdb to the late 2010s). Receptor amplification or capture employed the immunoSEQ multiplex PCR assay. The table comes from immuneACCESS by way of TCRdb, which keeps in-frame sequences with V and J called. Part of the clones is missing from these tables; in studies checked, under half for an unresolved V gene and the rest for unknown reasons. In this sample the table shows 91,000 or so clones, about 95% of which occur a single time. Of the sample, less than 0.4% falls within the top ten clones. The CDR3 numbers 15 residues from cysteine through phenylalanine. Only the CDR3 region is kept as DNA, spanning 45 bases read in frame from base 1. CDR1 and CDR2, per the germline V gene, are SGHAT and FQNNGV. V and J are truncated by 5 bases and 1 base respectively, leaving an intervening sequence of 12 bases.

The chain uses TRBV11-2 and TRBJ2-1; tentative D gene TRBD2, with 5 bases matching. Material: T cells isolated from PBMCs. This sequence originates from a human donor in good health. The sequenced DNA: TGTGCCAGCAGCCCCCCCGGCGGGTCCTACAATGAGCAGTTCTTC. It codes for CASSPPGGSYNEQFF.